A single sample gave rise to the 16 T cell receptor beta chains below, sequenced in a study of blood T cell repertoires in COVID-19. Here immunoSEQ multiplex PCR was the method, and the copy in TCRdb shows in-frame clones only, minus some. In the table there are 110,000 or so clones, roughly 80% of which are singletons. Sequences were obtained from peripheral blood. These receptors were collected from a woman aged 80 or over with acute or convalescent COVID-19.

The DNA for the CDR3 is TGTGCCAGCAGTATCCCCGGGACAGGGCGAGGAGGAAACACCATATATTTT. Encoded protein: CASSIPGTGRGGNTIYF. This rearrangement joins TRBV6-2 or TRBV6-3 to TRBJ1-3, with 9 positions matching TRBD1. Germline loops: CDR1 MNHEY, CDR2 SVGEGT. This CDR3 is 17 amino acids long. V was clipped by 5 bases and J by 4 bases; unmatched bases: 12.

The J gene is TRBJ1-1, the V gene TRBV5-4, with no clear D. V was shortened by 0 bases and J by 0 bases, with 6 bases between the two germline ends. The V gene's germline CDR1 is SGHNT and CDR2 YYREEE (reference sequence). The CDR3 contains 14 residues. CDR3 in amino acids: CASSLGLMNTEAFF. In DNA form, the CDR3 reads TGTGCCAGCAGCTTGGGACTTATGAACACTGAAGCTTTCTTT. The variable domain in full, with the rest retrieved from reference TRBV5-4 and TRBJ1-1, is ETGVTQSPTHLIKTRGQQVTLRCSSQSGHNTVSWYQQALGQGPQFIFQYYREEENGRGNFPPRFSGLQFPNYSSELNVNALELDDSALYLCASSLGLMNTEAFFGQGTRLTVV.

V and J are TRBV5-6 and TRBJ1-1; D unresolved. This CDR3 comprises 13 residues. V dropped 6 bases and J dropped 7 bases, with 16 bases sitting between them. The germline gives CDR1 SGHDT, CDR2 YYEEEE. CDR3 DNA sequence: TGTGCCAGCATCGGGCGGGGTTACGGTGAAGCTTTCTTT. Translated: CASIGRGYGEAFF. Complete variable domain (other parts from reference TRBV5-6 and TRBJ1-1): DAGVTQSPTHLIKTRGQQVTLRCSPKSGHDTVSWYQQALGQGPQFIFQYYEEEERQRGNFPDRFSGHQFPNYSSELNVNALLLGDSALYLCASIGRGYGEAFFGQGTRLTVV.

V is TRBV24-1 and J is TRBJ1-5; D call uncertain. The CDR3 extends over 14 amino acids. Germline CDR1 KGHDR, CDR2 SFDVKD. V was clipped by 4 bases and J by 5 bases, with 11 bases between them. The CDR3 region has the DNA TGTGCCACCAGTGACCGTGACACCGATCAGCCCCAGCATTTT. Its protein is CATSDRDTDQPQHF.

The chain has TRBV5-1 and TRBJ2-2; D is perhaps TRBD1 (5 bases). Germline CDR1 SGHRS, CDR2 YFSETQ. V lost 4 bases, J lost 4 bases, and 14 bases lay in between. The CDR3 is 15 residues long. The CDR3 reads CASSERRGGTGELFF. The DNA for the CDR3 is TGCGCCAGCAGCGAGCGTAGGGGCGGCACCGGGGAGCTGTTTTTT.

CDR3 in DNA: TGTGCCAGCAGCAAACCGGGACAGAAAGCGTCCTACGAGCAGTACGTC. This gives the protein CASSKPGQKASYEQYV. The V call is TRBV21-1, the J call TRBJ2-7; TRBD1, the table's D call, was not compared with the DNA. TRBV21-1 is a pseudogene segment. The CDR3 covers 16 residues.

This chain uses TRBV7-9 with TRBJ2-1, with 10 bases matching TRBD2. CDR3 size: 14 residues. CDR1 is SEHNR, CDR2 FQNEAQ, per germline (reference sequence). V gave up 10 bases and J gave up 7 bases; unmatched junction bases: 10. The chain's CDR3 is CAIQGATSGNEQFF. The CDR3 DNA reads as TGTGCCATCCAGGGGGCGACTAGCGGGAATGAGCAGTTCTTC.

This clone was observed a single time. This chain joins TRBV27 and TRBJ1-1, with D unresolved. V shed 6 bases and J shed 4 bases, with 12 bases lying between them. Germline V lookup: CDR1 MNHEY, CDR2 SMNVEV (reference sequence). This CDR3 has 13 residues. Written as DNA, the CDR3 is TGTGCCAGCAGGCTCCAAGGGAGCACTGAAGCTTTCTTT. It codes for CASRLQGSTEAFF.

The chain is built from TRBV24-1 and TRBJ1-2, with TRBD1 matching 9 bases. After removal of 2 bases from V and 4 bases from J, the junction contained 4 bases not matched to a gene. The CDR3 is made up of 15 amino acids. Germline V CDR1 and CDR2: KGHDR, SFDVKD. The CDR3 DNA follows: TGTGCCACCAGTGATTCGGGACAGGGATTCTATGGCTACACCTTC. Translating gives CATSDSGQGFYGYTF.

The rearrangement links TRBV5-1 to TRBJ2-2; possibly TRBD1 for D (6 bases). Trimming pared 0 bases from V and 4 bases from J, leaving 7 bases between. The CDR3 contains 14 residues. Germline lookup yields CDR1 SGHRS and CDR2 YFSETQ. CDR3 nucleotides: TGCGCCAGCAGCTTGGACAGGGTCACCGGGGAGCTGTTTTTT. It yields the protein CASSLDRVTGELFF.

This sequence joins TRBV2 and TRBJ1-3; tentative D call: TRBD1 (6 bases). Looked up from germline, CDR1 is SNHLY and CDR2 is FYNNEI. CDR3 length: 16 amino acids. Trimming stripped 2 bases from V and 0 bases from J, with 11 bases between. The CDR3 is CASSEKDSSSGNTIYF. CDR3 nucleotides: TGTGCCAGCAGTGAAAAGGACAGCTCCTCTGGAAACACCATATATTTT.

The chain carries TRBV19 and TRBJ2-5, with D maybe TRBD2 (6 bases). Trimming took 6 bases from V and 5 from J, leaving 7 bases between them. This CDR3 comprises 11 residues. Germline V lookup: CDR1 LNHDA, CDR2 SQIVND (reference sequence). As DNA, the CDR3 is TGTGCCAGTAGGGGGAGGGAGACCCAGTACTTC. Translated: CASRGRETQYF.

The chain is built from TRBV7-9 and TRBJ2-7; the D is unclear. CDR3 length equals 12 residues. The ends were cut back, 5 bases at V and 2 bases at J, with 7 bases in the middle. The germline V gene has CDR1 SEHNR and CDR2 FQNEAQ (reference sequence). The CDR3 region is CASSSATYEQYV. The CDR3 nucleotides are TGTGCCAGCAGCAGCGCAACCTACGAGCAGTACGTC.

This clone was seen once. This sample also contains other DNA sequences that code for the same CDR3. This chain connects TRBV5-4 to TRBJ1-1; 8 positions agree with TRBD1. CDR1 is SGHNT, CDR2 YYREEE, per germline (reference sequence). The CDR3 covers 14 residues. V was pared by 1 base and J by 4 bases, with 3 bases of the junction left unmatched. Here the CDR3 reads CASSLSTGGTEAFF. The CDR3 region has the DNA TGTGCCAGCAGCTTGTCTACAGGGGGCACTGAAGCTTTCTTT.

The rearrangement joins TRBV12-3 or TRBV12-4 to TRBJ2-5, with D maybe TRBD2 (5 bases). The CDR3 extends over 12 amino acids. Trimming took off 3 bases at V and 3 bases at J, with 5 bases between the two ends. CDR3 nucleotides: TGTGCCAGCAGTTTCGGGGAAGAGACCCAGTACTTC. It encodes CASSFGEETQYF.

The rearrangement links TRBV24-1 to TRBJ2-3; D is perhaps TRBD2 (6 bases). Trimming left V 8 bases short and J 4 bases short, with 12 bases between. This CDR3 region has 13 residues. The germline V gene encodes CDR1 KGHDR and CDR2 SFDVKD. The CDR3 loop reads CATNPGVPDTQYF. The CDR3 DNA sequence: TGTGCCACCAATCCGGGGGTTCCAGATACGCAGTATTTT.